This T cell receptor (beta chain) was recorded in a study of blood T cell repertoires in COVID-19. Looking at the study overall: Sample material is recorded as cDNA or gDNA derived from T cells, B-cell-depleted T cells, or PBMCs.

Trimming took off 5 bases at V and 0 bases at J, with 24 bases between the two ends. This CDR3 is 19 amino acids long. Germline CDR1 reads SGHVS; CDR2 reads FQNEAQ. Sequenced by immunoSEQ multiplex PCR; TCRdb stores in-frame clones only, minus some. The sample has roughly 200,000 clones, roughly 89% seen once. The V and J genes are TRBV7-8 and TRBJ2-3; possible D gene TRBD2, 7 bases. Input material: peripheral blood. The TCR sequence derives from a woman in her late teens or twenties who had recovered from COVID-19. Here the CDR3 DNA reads TGTGCCAGCAGCCGAGGGGGTTTCGGGGGGCACCCAAGCACAGATACGCAGTATTTT. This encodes CASSRGGFGGHPSTDTQYF.